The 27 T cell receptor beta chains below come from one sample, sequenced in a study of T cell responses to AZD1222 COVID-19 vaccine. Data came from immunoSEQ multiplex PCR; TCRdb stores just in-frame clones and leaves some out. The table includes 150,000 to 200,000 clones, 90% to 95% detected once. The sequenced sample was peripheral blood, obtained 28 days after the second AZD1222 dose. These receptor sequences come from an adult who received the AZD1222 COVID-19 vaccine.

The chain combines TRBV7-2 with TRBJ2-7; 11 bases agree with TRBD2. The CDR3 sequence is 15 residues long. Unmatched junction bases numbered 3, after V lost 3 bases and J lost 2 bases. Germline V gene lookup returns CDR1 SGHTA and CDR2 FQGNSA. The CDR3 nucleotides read TGTGCCAGCAGCTTCACTAGCGGGGGCCCCTACGAGCAGTACTTC. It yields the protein CASSFTSGGPYEQYF.

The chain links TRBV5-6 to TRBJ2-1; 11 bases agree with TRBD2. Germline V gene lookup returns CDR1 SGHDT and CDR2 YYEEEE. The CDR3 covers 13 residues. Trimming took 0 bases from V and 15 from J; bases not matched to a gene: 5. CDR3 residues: CASSLGLAGGGFF. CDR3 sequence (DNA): TGTGCCAGCAGCTTGGGGCTAGCGGGGGGTGGGTTCTTC.

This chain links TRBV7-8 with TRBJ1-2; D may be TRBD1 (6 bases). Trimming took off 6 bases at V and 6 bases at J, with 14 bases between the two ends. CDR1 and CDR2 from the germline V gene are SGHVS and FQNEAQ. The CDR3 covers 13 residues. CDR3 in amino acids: CASSPGAGHGYTF. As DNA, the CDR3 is TGTGCCAGCAGTCCAGGGGCAGGCCATGGCTACACCTTC.

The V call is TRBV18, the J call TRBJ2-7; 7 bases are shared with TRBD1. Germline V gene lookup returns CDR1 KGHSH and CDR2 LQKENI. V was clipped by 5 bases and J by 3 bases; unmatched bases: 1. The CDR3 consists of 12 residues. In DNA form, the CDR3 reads TGTGCCAGCTCAGGGGACAGCTACGAGCAGTACTTC. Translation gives CASSGDSYEQYF.

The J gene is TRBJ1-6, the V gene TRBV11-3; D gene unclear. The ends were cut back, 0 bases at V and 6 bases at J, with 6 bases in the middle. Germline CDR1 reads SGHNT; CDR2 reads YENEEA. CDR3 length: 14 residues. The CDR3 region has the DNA TGTGCCAGCAGCTTAGATTCAGTTAATTCACCCCTCCACTTT. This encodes CASSLDSVNSPLHF. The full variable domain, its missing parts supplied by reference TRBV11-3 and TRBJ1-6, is EAGVVQSPRYKIIEKKQPVAFWCNPISGHNTLYWYLQNLGQGPELLIRYENEEAVDDSQLPKDRFSAERLKGVDSTLKIQPAELGDSAVYLCASSLDSVNSPLHFGNGTRLTVT.

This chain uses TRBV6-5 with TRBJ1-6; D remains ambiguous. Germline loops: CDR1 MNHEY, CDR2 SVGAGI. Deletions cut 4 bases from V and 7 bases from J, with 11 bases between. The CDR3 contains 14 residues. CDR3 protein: CASSSNERNSPLHF. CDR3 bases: TGTGCCAGCAGTTCGAACGAGCGGAATTCACCCCTCCACTTT.

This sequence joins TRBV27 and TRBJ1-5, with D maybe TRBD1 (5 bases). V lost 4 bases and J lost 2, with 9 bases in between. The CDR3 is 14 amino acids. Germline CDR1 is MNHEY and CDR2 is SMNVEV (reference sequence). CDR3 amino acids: CASSSRGGNQPQHF. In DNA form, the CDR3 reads TGTGCCAGCAGTTCCCGGGGGGGCAATCAGCCCCAGCATTTT.

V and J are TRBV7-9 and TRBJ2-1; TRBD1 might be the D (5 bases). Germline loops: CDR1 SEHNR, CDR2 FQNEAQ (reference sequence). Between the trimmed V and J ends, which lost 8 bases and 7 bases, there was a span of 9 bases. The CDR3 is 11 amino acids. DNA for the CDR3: TGTGCCAGCCACCAGGGAAATGAGCAGTTCTTC. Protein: CASHQGNEQFF.

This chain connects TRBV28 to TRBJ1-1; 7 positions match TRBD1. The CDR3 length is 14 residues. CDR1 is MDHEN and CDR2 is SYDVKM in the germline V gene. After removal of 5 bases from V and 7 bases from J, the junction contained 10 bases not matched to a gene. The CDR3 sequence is CASSTPGQLHEAFF. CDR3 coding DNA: TGTGCCAGCAGTACCCCGGGACAGCTCCATGAAGCTTTCTTT.

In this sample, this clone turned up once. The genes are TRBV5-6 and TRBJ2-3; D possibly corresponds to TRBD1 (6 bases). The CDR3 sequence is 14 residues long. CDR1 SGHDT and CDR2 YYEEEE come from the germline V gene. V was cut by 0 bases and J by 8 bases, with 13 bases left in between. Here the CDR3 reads CASSLGQGILTQYF. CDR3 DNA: TGTGCCAGCAGCTTGGGGCAGGGGATCCTTACGCAGTATTTT.

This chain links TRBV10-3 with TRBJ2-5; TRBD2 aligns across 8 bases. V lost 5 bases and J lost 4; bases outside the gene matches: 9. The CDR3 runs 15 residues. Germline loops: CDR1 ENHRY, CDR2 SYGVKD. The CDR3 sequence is CAISPLSGGGETQYF. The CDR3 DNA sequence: TGTGCCATCAGTCCCCTGAGCGGGGGTGGAGAGACCCAGTACTTC.

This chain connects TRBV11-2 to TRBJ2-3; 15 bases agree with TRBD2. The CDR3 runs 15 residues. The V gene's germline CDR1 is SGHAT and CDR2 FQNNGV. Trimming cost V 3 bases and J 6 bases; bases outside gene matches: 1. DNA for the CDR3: TGTGCCAGCAGCTTCGGGACTAGCGGGGGGGATACGCAGTATTTT. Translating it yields CASSFGTSGGDTQYF.

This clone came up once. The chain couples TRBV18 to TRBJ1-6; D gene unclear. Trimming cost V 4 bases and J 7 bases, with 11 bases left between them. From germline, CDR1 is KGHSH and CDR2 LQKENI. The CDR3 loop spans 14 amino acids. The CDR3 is CASSRAQANSPLHF. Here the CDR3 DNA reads TGTGCCAGCTCACGGGCACAAGCCAATTCACCCCTCCACTTT.

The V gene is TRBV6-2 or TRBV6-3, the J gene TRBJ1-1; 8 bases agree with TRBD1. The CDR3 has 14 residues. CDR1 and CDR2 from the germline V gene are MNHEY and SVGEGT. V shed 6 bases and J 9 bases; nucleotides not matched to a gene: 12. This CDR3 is CASSSAQGAHKAFF. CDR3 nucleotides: TGTGCCAGCAGCTCCGCTCAGGGGGCGCATAAAGCTTTCTTT.

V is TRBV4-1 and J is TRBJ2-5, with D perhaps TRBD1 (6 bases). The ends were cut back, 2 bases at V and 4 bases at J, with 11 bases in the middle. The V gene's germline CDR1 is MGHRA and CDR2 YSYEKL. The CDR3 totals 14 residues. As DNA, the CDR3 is TGCGCCAGCAGCCAACCAACAGGGTTAGAGACCCAGTACTTC. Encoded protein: CASSQPTGLETQYF.

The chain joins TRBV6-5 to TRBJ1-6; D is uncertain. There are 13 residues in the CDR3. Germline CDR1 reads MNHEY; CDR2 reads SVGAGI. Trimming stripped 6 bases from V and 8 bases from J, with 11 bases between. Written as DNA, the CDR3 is TGTGCCAGCAGCTCCAACCTCTATTCACCCCTCCACTTT. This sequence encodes CASSSNLYSPLHF.

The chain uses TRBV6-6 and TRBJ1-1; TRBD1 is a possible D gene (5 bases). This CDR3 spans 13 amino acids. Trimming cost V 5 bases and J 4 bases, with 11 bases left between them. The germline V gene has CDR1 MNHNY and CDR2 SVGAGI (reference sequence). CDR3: CASSPWDRTEAFF. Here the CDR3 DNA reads TGTGCCAGCAGTCCTTGGGACCGCACTGAAGCTTTCTTT.

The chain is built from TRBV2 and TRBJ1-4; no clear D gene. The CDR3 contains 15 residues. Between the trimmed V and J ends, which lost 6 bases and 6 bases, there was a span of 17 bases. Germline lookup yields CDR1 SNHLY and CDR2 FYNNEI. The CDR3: CASRGGERWDEKLFF. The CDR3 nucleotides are TGTGCCAGCAGGGGAGGAGAAAGATGGGATGAAAAACTGTTTTTT. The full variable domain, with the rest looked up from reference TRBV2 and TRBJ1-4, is EPEVTQTPSHQVTQMGQEVILRCVPISNHLYFYWYRQILGQKVEFLVSFYNNEISEKSEIFDDQFSVERPDGSNFTLKIRSTKLEDSAMYFCASRGGERWDEKLFFGSGTQLSVL.

The CDR3 loop reads CASSPEANTGELFF. In nucleotides, the CDR3 is TGTGCCAGCTCACCAGAAGCGAACACCGGGGAGCTGTTTTTT. The chain employs TRBV18 and TRBJ2-2; D remains ambiguous. The CDR3 loop spans 14 amino acids. Trimming took 2 bases from V and 0 from J, leaving 4 bases between them. Germline V gene lookup returns CDR1 KGHSH and CDR2 LQKENI.

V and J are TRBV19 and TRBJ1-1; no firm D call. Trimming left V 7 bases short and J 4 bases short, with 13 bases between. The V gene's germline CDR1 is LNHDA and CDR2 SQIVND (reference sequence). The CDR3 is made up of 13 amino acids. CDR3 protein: CASIVPMGTEAFF. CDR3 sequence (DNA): TGTGCCAGTATCGTCCCCATGGGCACTGAAGCTTTCTTT.

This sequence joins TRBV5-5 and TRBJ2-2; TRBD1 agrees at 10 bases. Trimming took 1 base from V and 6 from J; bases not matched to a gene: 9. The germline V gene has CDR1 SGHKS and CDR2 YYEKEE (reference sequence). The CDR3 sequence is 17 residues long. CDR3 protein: CASSLPSGQGLAGELFF. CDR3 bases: TGTGCCAGCAGCTTGCCCTCGGGACAGGGGTTGGCCGGGGAGCTGTTTTTT.

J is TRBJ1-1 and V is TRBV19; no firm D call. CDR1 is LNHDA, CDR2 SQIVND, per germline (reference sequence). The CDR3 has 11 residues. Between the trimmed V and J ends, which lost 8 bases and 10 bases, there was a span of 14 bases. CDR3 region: CASQSSFAAFF. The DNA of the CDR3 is TGTGCCAGTCAGTCTAGTTTCGCAGCTTTCTTT.

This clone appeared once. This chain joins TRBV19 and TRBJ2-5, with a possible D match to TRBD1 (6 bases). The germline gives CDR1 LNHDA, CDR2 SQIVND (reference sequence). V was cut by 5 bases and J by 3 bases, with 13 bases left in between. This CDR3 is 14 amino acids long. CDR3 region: CASSANRVEETQYF. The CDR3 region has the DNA TGTGCCAGTAGTGCTAACAGGGTGGAAGAGACCCAGTACTTC.

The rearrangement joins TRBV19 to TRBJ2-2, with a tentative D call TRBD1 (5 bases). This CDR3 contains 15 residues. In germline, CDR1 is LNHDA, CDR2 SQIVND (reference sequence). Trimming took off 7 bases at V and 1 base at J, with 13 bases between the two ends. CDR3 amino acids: CASTTDRVNTGELFF. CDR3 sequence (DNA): TGTGCCAGTACTACAGACAGAGTGAACACCGGGGAGCTGTTTTTT.

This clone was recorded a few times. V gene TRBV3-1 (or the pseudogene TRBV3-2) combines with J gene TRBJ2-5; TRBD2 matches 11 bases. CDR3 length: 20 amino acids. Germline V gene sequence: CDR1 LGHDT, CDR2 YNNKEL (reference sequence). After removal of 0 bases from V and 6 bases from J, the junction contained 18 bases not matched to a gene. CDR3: CASSQERPRGSGGERQTQYF. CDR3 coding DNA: TGTGCCAGCAGCCAAGAACGCCCCAGGGGTAGCGGGGGGGAAAGGCAGACCCAGTACTTC.

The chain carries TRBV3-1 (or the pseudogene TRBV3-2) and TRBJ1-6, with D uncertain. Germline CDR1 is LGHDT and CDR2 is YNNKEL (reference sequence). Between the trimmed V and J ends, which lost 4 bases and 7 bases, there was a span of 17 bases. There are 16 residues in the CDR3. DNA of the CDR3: TGTGCCAGCAGCCCACTAGGTGGGGTGAACAATTCACCCCTCCACTTT. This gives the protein CASSPLGGVNNSPLHF.

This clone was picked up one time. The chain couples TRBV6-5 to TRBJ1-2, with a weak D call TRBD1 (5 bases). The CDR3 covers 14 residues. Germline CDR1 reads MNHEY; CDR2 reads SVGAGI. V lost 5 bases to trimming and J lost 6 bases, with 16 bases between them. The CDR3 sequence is CASSTWTRANGYTF. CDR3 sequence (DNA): TGTGCCAGCAGTACCTGGACACGGGCAAATGGCTACACCTTC.